This TCR beta chain comes out of a study of regulatory T cells in long-lasting Graves disease. Stated time point: persistent/refractory GD, antithyroid drugs over 5 years with positive TRAb. Isolated PBMC RNA provided the starting material for the TCR library. The guidelines of the American Thyroid Association were the basis for diagnosing Graves' disease. Regarding this clonotype: Its antigen is undetermined. Compared with germline, one end of the junction differs, possibly owing to a read error.

Whole-study findings and limits: Researchers examined only peripheral blood and not thyroid tissue.

Construction of TCR beta libraries relied on iRepertoire HTBI primers and on Arm-PCR targeting CDR3 regions. MiXCR, run by TCRdb on the multiplex PCR reads, gives a single entry per CDR3 protein. The sample yields some 330,000 distinct CDR3 sequences, approximately 25% seen once. The germline V gene has CDR1 MNHEY and CDR2 SVGAGI. There are 13 residues in the CDR3. The sample was peripheral blood mononuclear cells (PBMCs), taken when the disease was refractory, from a patient treated with antithyroid drugs. The clonotype comes from a woman between 40 and 55 years old with Graves disease. V usage is TRBV6-5 and J usage is TRBJ1-1; D remains ambiguous. The CDR3 spells CANSYSRATEAFF. The DNA for the CDR3 is TGTGCCAACAGTTACTCGAGGGCAACTGAAGCTTTCTTT.